Below are 15 T cell receptor beta chains sequenced from a single sample in a study of cytomegalovirus exposure and HLA in healthy donors. The data were produced by immunoSEQ multiplex PCR, yet TCRdb's version contains in-frame clones alone and is incomplete. The table lists approximately 100,000 clones, 87% of them singletons. The specimen sequenced was PBMCs. The receptors stem from a woman aged 30 to 39 in good health and CMV-seronegative.

The chain carries TRBV28 and TRBJ2-7, with 10 bases lining up with TRBD2. This CDR3 is built from 14 residues. Germline V lookup: CDR1 MDHEN, CDR2 SYDVKM. After removal of 6 bases from V and 6 bases from J, the junction contained 8 bases not matched to a gene. The CDR3 is CASRSTGTSVEQYF. Here the CDR3 DNA reads TGTGCCAGCAGATCGACCGGGACTAGCGTCGAGCAGTACTTC.

With respect to this clone: At the DNA level, this CDR3 is encoded by other sequences in the same sample as well. The chain links TRBV5-1 to TRBJ1-4; TRBD1 is a possible D gene (5 bases). The CDR3 sequence is 15 residues long. Germline V gene sequence: CDR1 SGHRS, CDR2 YFSETQ. The V end lost 0 bases, the J end lost 0 bases, and 6 bases lay between the germline ends. The CDR3 reads CASSLEGATNEKLFF. The DNA of the CDR3 is TGCGCCAGCAGCTTGGAAGGGGCAACTAATGAAAAACTGTTTTTT.

The V call is TRBV9, the J call TRBJ2-7, with TRBD2 as a possible D gene (6 bases). CDR3 length: 14 residues. Germline V lookup: CDR1 SGDLS, CDR2 YYNGEE. The V gene lost 6 bases and the J gene lost 3 bases, with 16 bases spanning the gap. CDR3 loop: CASTIGGDSYEQYF. Written as DNA, the CDR3 is TGTGCCAGCACCATAGGCGGGGATAGCTACGAGCAGTACTTC.

The chain combines TRBV29-1 with TRBJ2-3, with 11 bases lining up with TRBD2. V lost 3 bases, J lost 2 bases, and 4 bases stayed unmatched. This CDR3 comprises 15 residues. Germline V CDR1 and CDR2: SQVTM, ANQGSEA. CDR3 DNA: TGCAGCGTTGAGGTTAGCGGGGGGGCCACAGATACGCAGTATTTT. Translating it yields CSVEVSGGATDTQYF.

The chain carries TRBV19 and TRBJ2-2; 7 bases line up with TRBD2. The CDR3 is 15 residues long. CDR1 and CDR2 (germline): LNHDA, SQIVND (reference sequence). V was clipped by 3 bases and J by 6 bases; unmatched bases: 7. As DNA, the CDR3 is TGTGCCAGTAGTATCCGGGGGGTCGGGGCCGGGGAGCTGTTTTTT. Its translation is CASSIRGVGAGELFF.

This clone is a singleton in its sample. The CDR3 DNA reads as TGCGCCAGCAGCGGGAGGAACACTGAAGCTTTCTTT. Its translation is CASSGRNTEAFF. V usage is TRBV5-1 and J usage is TRBJ1-1; no reliable D call. Germline V gene lookup returns CDR1 SGHRS and CDR2 YFSETQ. The length of the CDR3 is 12 residues. Trimming stripped 4 bases from V and 1 base from J, with 5 bases between.

The chain couples TRBV2 to TRBJ1-6, with 9 bases fitting TRBD1. Germline V gene lookup returns CDR1 SNHLY and CDR2 FYNNEI. The CDR3 has 16 amino acids. The V segment lost 1 base and the J segment 4 bases; nucleotides outside the gene matches: 2. CDR3 in amino acids: CASSEVGTGYNSPLHF. Written as DNA, the CDR3 is TGTGCCAGCAGTGAAGTAGGGACAGGGTATAATTCACCCCTCCACTTT.

The chain is built from TRBV29-1 and TRBJ2-2; D gene ambiguous. The V end lost 4 bases, the J end lost 4 bases, and 13 bases lay between the germline ends. The CDR3 is 14 residues long. CDR1 and CDR2 (germline): SQVTM, ANQGSEA. The CDR3 sequence is CSVVRLEGTGELFF. As DNA, the CDR3 is TGCAGCGTTGTCCGTCTAGAAGGCACCGGGGAGCTGTTTTTT.

The chain has TRBV5-1 and TRBJ1-5; possible D gene TRBD1, 5 bases. The V and J ends lost 0 bases and 7 bases respectively, with 8 bases between them. Germline CDR1 reads SGHRS; CDR2 reads YFSETQ. The CDR3 extends over 13 amino acids. The CDR3 DNA is TGCGCCAGCAGCTTGGGACAGTCCCAGCCCCAGCATTTT. It specifies CASSLGQSQPQHF. The full variable domain, with the rest looked up from reference TRBV5-1 and TRBJ1-5, is KAGVTQTPRYLIKTRGQQVTLSCSPISGHRSVSWYQQTPGQGLQFLFEYFSETQRNKGNFPGRFSGRQFSNSRSEMNVSTLELGDSALYLCASSLGQSQPQHFGDGTRLSIL.

The sample holds one count of this clone. The chain joins TRBV2 to TRBJ1-1; D uncertain. Trimming left V 11 bases short and J 1 base short, with 8 bases between. This CDR3 contains 11 residues. In germline, CDR1 is SNHLY, CDR2 FYNNEI. The CDR3 here is CAGTGNTEAFF. The DNA of the CDR3 is TGTGCCGGAACGGGGAACACTGAAGCTTTCTTT.

The chain has TRBV18 and TRBJ2-5; 9 bases fit TRBD1. Looked up from germline, CDR1 is KGHSH and CDR2 is LQKENI. Germline trimming cut 6 bases from V and 4 bases from J; bases unmatched to any gene: 9. This CDR3 contains 15 residues. CDR3 region: CASSPTGTGRETQYF. As DNA, the CDR3 is TGTGCCAGCTCCCCGACCGGGACAGGGCGAGAGACCCAGTACTTC.

The gene calls are TRBV18 and TRBJ2-1, with D unresolved. V was clipped by 6 bases and J by 5 bases, with 8 bases between them. Germline V gene data show CDR1 as KGHSH and CDR2 as LQKENI. The CDR3 sequence is 12 residues long. The CDR3 region is CASSLSHNEQFF. CDR3 in DNA: TGTGCCAGCTCCCTCTCTCACAATGAGCAGTTCTTC.

Notes on this clone: Because the CDR3's place on the DNA is in doubt, the DNA is left out and the CDR3 is given as listed by TCRdb. This chain uses TRBV28 with TRBJ1-4; TRBD1 was called by the table and not checked on the DNA. The length of the CDR3 is 14 amino acids, counting both ends. Germline lookup yields CDR1 MDHEN and CDR2 SYDVKM. CDR3 region: CASILDRGDEKLFF.

This clone was seen a few times. The chain is built from TRBV11-1 and TRBJ2-7; D possibly corresponds to TRBD2 (6 bases). The germline V gene has CDR1 SGHAT and CDR2 FQDESV (reference sequence). This CDR3 comprises 13 residues. The V gene lost 1 base and the J gene lost 6 bases, with 10 bases spanning the gap. The CDR3 spells CASSLEEGTEQYF. The CDR3 DNA reads as TGTGCCAGCAGCTTAGAGGAGGGGACCGAGCAGTACTTC.

J is TRBJ2-6 and V is TRBV9; tentatively, D is TRBD2 (6 bases). The CDR3 covers 18 residues. Germline V gene data show CDR1 as SGDLS and CDR2 as YYNGEE. V was clipped by 4 bases and J by 2 bases, with 19 bases between them. CDR3 loop: CASSSQGGRVAGANVLTF. As DNA, the CDR3 is TGTGCCAGCAGCTCGCAGGGAGGACGAGTTGCTGGGGCCAACGTCCTGACTTTC.